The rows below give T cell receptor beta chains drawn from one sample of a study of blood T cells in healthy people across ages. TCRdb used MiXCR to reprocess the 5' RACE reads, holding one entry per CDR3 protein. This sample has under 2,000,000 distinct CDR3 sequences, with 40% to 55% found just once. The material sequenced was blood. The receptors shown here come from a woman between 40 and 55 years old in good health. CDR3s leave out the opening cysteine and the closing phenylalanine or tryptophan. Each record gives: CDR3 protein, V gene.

ASSPDLVGEQF	TRBV5-5
ASRVGGGGYT	TRBV28
ATSDKNLTAGGTDTQY	TRBV24-1
AISETDLYGYT	TRBV10-3
ATSRGDSGANVLT	TRBV15
ASSLGYGTSVEQY	TRBV27
ASSVVGTGDGYT	TRBV9
ASSSLAGANTGELF	TRBV7-2
ASSLDPRAATNEKLF	TRBV7-8
ASSDSAVYGYT	TRBV6-2/TRBV6-3
SVIGREGTYEQF	TRBV29-1
ASSQDWYGESTDTQY	TRBV4-3
AIRESGRNYGYT	TRBV10-3
ASSSKLEFRYGYT	TRBV28
ASSKRGRGYYSYT	TRBV21-1
ASSLGAGTSNYGYT	TRBV5-1